These 23 T cell receptor beta chains were all obtained from the same sample, sequenced in a study of blood T cell repertoires in COVID-19. Measured with immunoSEQ multiplex PCR; TCRdb has only the in-frame clones, and not every one. Here the sample spans 200,000 to 250,000 clones, around 80% being singletons. The material sequenced was PBMCs or T cells enriched from blood (not recorded which). The receptors shown here come from a man aged 35 to 55 who had recovered from COVID-19.

The chain links TRBV7-6 to TRBJ1-2; D may be TRBD1 (6 bases). Germline CDR1 SGHVS, CDR2 FNYEAQ. V gave up 1 base and J gave up 8 bases, with 17 bases separating them. The CDR3 totals 15 residues. In DNA form, the CDR3 reads TGTGCCAGCAGCTTAGAGGGAGGGGGAAATTACGGCTACACCTTC. Encoded protein: CASSLEGGGNYGYTF.

The V call is TRBV3-1 (or the pseudogene TRBV3-2), the J call TRBJ1-6; 8 nucleotides line up with TRBD1. The CDR3 totals 15 residues. Germline V lookup: CDR1 LGHDT, CDR2 YNNKEL (reference sequence). The V gene end was trimmed by 4 bases and the J gene end by 6 bases; junction bases not matched to a gene: 5. The CDR3 sequence: CASSLSGQGNSPLHF. The CDR3 bases are TGTGCCAGCAGCCTCTCCGGACAGGGTAATTCACCCCTCCACTTT.

V is TRBV28 and J is TRBJ2-7, with 10 bases aligning to TRBD1. Germline assignment: CDR1 MDHEN and CDR2 SYDVKM. The CDR3 runs to 17 residues. Germline trimming cut 4 bases from V and 2 bases from J; bases unmatched to any gene: 11. CDR3: CASSYQVRTGGTYEQYF. CDR3 coding DNA: TGTGCCAGCAGTTATCAAGTTAGGACAGGGGGAACCTACGAGCAGTACTTC.

The CDR3 sequence is CASSPGQTNSPLHF. CDR3 in DNA: TGTGCCAGCAGTCCGGGACAGACCAATTCACCCCTCCACTTT. The chain carries TRBV7-8 and TRBJ1-6, with 7 bases lining up with TRBD1. The CDR3 is made up of 14 amino acids. Germline trimming cut 6 bases from V and 7 bases from J; bases unmatched to any gene: 6. Germline values: CDR1 SGHVS, CDR2 FQNEAQ.

This chain connects TRBV5-6 to TRBJ2-7; 10 bases map to TRBD2. From germline, CDR1 is SGHDT and CDR2 YYEEEE. Losses at the gene ends were 4 bases for V and 3 bases for J; bases not matched to a gene: 7. The CDR3 has 15 residues. The CDR3 loop is CASSPGLAADYEQYF. The CDR3 DNA reads TGTGCCAGCAGCCCCGGACTAGCGGCCGACTACGAGCAGTACTTC. Full variable domain (missing parts from reference TRBV5-6 and TRBJ2-7): DAGVTQSPTHLIKTRGQQVTLRCSPKSGHDTVSWYQQALGQGPQFIFQYYEEEERQRGNFPDRFSGHQFPNYSSELNVNALLLGDSALYLCASSPGLAADYEQYFGPGTRLTVT.

This clone was found once. The chain carries TRBV27 and TRBJ2-7, with 7 bases that match TRBD1. V lost 2 bases and J lost 2; bases outside the gene matches: 3. The CDR3 is 14 residues long. Germline-derived CDR1 and CDR2 are MNHEY and SMNVEV (reference sequence). The CDR3 loop reads CASSLETGPYEQYF. The CDR3 coding sequence is TGTGCCAGCAGTTTAGAGACAGGGCCCTACGAGCAGTACTTC.

V is TRBV4-1 and J is TRBJ1-2; D not certain. The CDR3 loop spans 16 amino acids. V shed 0 bases and J shed 6 bases, with 17 bases lying between them. Germline V gene lookup returns CDR1 MGHRA and CDR2 YSYEKL. This CDR3 is CASSQESLRQTHGYTF. CDR3 DNA sequence: TGCGCCAGCAGCCAAGAGTCCTTGAGGCAGACCCATGGCTACACCTTC.

The chain employs TRBV18 and TRBJ1-2, with TRBD1 as a possible D gene (6 bases). CDR3 length: 14 residues. Trimming cost V 5 bases and J 2 bases, with 12 bases left between them. The germline V gene has CDR1 KGHSH and CDR2 LQKENI. The CDR3 nucleotides are TGTGCCAGCTCAAAGGACCAGGGGAACTATGGCTACACCTTC. The encoded protein is CASSKDQGNYGYTF.

The CDR3 sequence: CASSPGTDQVSGYTF. For the CDR3, the DNA is TGTGCCAGCTCACCAGGGACAGACCAGGTGTCGGGCTACACCTTC. The chain has TRBV18 and TRBJ1-2, with 7 bases aligning to TRBD1. The junction had 11 bases not matched to a gene; V was cut back by 2 bases and J by 8 bases. This CDR3 contains 15 residues. Germline lookup yields CDR1 KGHSH and CDR2 LQKENI.

This clone was seen a handful of times. The J gene is TRBJ1-5, the V gene TRBV6-5; weak D call: TRBD1 (6 bases). Germline-derived CDR1 and CDR2 are MNHEY and SVGAGI. This CDR3 contains 11 residues. V lost 8 bases, J lost 9 bases, and 11 bases lay in between. CDR3 loop: CASGGGSPQHF. The CDR3 DNA reads as TGTGCCAGCGGGGGCGGGTCGCCCCAGCATTTT.

Of note for this clone: Other nucleotide sequences in the sample specify the same CDR3. The chain has TRBV7-2 and TRBJ1-5; 7 bases are shared with TRBD1. This CDR3 is built from 15 residues. Germline V gives CDR1 SGHTA, CDR2 FQGNSA. After removal of 0 bases from V and 2 bases from J, the junction contained 1 base not matched to a gene. The CDR3: CASSLAGTGNQPQHF. The CDR3 nucleotides are TGTGCCAGCAGCTTAGCCGGGACAGGCAATCAGCCCCAGCATTTT. Drawing the rest from reference TRBV7-2 and TRBJ1-5, the complete variable domain is GAGVSQSPSNKVTEKGKDVELRCDPISGHTALYWYRQSLGQGLEFLIYFQGNSAPDKSGLPSDRFSAERTGGSVSTLTIQRTQQEDSAVYLCASSLAGTGNQPQHFGDGTRLSIL.

This chain connects TRBV27 to TRBJ1-1; TRBD1 agrees at 7 bases. The length of the CDR3 is 17 residues. Germline V gene sequence: CDR1 MNHEY, CDR2 SMNVEV (reference sequence). The V segment lost 6 bases and the J segment 0 bases; nucleotides outside the gene matches: 13. The CDR3 here is CASSLLGQSRMNTEAFF. The CDR3 coding sequence is TGTGCCAGCAGCCTCCTGGGACAGTCCCGCATGAACACTGAAGCTTTCTTT.

Only one count was recorded for this clone. The V gene is TRBV7-3, the J gene TRBJ1-5, with D possibly matching TRBD1 (6 bases). V lost 7 bases and J lost 6, with 19 bases in between. CDR3 length equals 15 residues. Germline lookup yields CDR1 SGHTA and CDR2 FQGTGA. As DNA, the CDR3 is TGTGCCAGCACCCCAGCTTGGGGGGGCGGTCAGCCCCAGCATTTT. It encodes CASTPAWGGGQPQHF.

The chain joins TRBV19 to TRBJ1-5; D not certain. The CDR3 is made up of 14 amino acids. CDR1 LNHDA and CDR2 SQIVND come from the germline V gene (reference sequence). V was pared by 1 base and J by 6 bases, with 10 bases between. The CDR3 loop is CASSIVEESQPQHF. The CDR3 DNA reads TGTGCCAGTAGTATAGTAGAGGAATCTCAGCCCCAGCATTTT.

This clone was recorded once. The chain uses TRBV7-9 and TRBJ2-3, with 10 nucleotides matching TRBD2. The length of the CDR3 is 14 residues. J gave up 4 bases and V 5 bases, and 3 bases lay outside the gene matches. Per the germline V gene, CDR1 is SEHNR and CDR2 is FQNEAQ (reference sequence). CDR3 bases: TGTGCCAGCAGCCCCGGACTAGCGGCAGATACGCAGTATTTT. Its protein is CASSPGLAADTQYF.

This chain links TRBV28 with TRBJ2-2, with 8 bases aligning to TRBD1. V shed 7 bases and J 1 base; nucleotides not matched to a gene: 8. The CDR3 sequence is 16 residues long. Per germline, CDR1 MDHEN and CDR2 SYDVKM. CDR3 region: CASTVQGAGNTGELFF. The CDR3 DNA sequence: TGTGCCAGCACCGTCCAGGGGGCGGGGAACACCGGGGAGCTGTTTTTT.

V is TRBV29-1 and J is TRBJ1-1; 7 bases are a match to TRBD1. Germline V lookup: CDR1 SQVTM, CDR2 ANQGSEA. The CDR3 length is 12 residues. V lost 6 bases, J lost 7 bases, and 8 bases stayed unmatched. The CDR3 DNA reads TGCAGCGTAAACAGGGGACTTGGTGAAGCTTTCTTT. This gives the protein CSVNRGLGEAFF.

The V gene is TRBV19, the J gene TRBJ1-1; D is possibly TRBD1 (5 bases). This CDR3 is built from 13 residues. Germline assignment: CDR1 LNHDA and CDR2 SQIVND (reference sequence). Trimming took 8 bases from V and 5 from J, leaving 15 bases between them. CDR3 sequence (DNA): TGTGCCAGTGGGGCAGGGCAAAAAACTGAAGCTTTCTTT. Protein: CASGAGQKTEAFF.

The chain recombines TRBV19 with TRBJ1-1; D not resolved. The germline V and J ends were trimmed by 5 bases and 4 bases, with 5 bases remaining between them. CDR1 is LNHDA and CDR2 is SQIVND in the germline V gene (reference sequence). The CDR3 spans 11 residues. The CDR3 protein is CASSQATEAFF. CDR3 nucleotide sequence: TGTGCCAGTAGTCAGGCCACTGAAGCTTTCTTT.

The genes are TRBV28 and TRBJ1-1, with D uncertain. The CDR3 is 12 residues long. Trimming removed 7 bases from V and 1 base from J, with 7 bases in between. Germline values: CDR1 MDHEN, CDR2 SYDVKM. DNA of the CDR3: TGTGCCAGCACAGATCCGAACACTGAAGCTTTCTTT. Protein: CASTDPNTEAFF.

This chain joins TRBV3-1 (or the pseudogene TRBV3-2) and TRBJ2-3, with a tentative D call TRBD1 (6 bases). The ends were cut back, 3 bases at V and 2 bases at J, with 15 bases in the middle. The germline gives CDR1 LGHDT, CDR2 YNNKEL (reference sequence). The CDR3 extends over 16 amino acids. The CDR3 DNA is TGTGCCAGCAGCCATAAGCGAACAGGGCACACAGATACGCAGTATTTT. Translation: CASSHKRTGHTDTQYF.

This rearrangement joins TRBV9 to TRBJ2-2; D is uncertain. Germline V lookup: CDR1 SGDLS, CDR2 YYNGEE. V was shortened by 2 bases and J by 1 base, with 6 bases between the two germline ends. The CDR3 loop spans 14 amino acids. CDR3 nucleotides: TGTGCCAGCAGCGTTATTTGGAACACCGGGGAGCTGTTTTTT. As protein: CASSVIWNTGELFF.

This sequence joins TRBV5-1 and TRBJ1-2; TRBD1 matches 8 bases. The ends lost 4 bases at V and 4 bases at J; junction bases unmatched: 6. Germline V gives CDR1 SGHRS, CDR2 YFSETQ. This CDR3 is 14 amino acids long. The chain's CDR3 is CASSATGEGYGYTF. The CDR3 DNA reads TGCGCCAGCAGCGCGACAGGGGAGGGCTATGGCTACACCTTC.